This TCR beta chain was sequenced for a study of T cell changes during pregnancy in multiple sclerosis (dated by TCRdb to between 2017 and 2020). About the full investigation: The study looked at changes in the T cell repertoire across pregnancy in women with multiple sclerosis.

Library preparation used the immunoSEQ multiplex PCR assay. Held by TCRdb, this immuneACCESS table contains in-frame sequences only and omits some clones. Under half of the omission traces to an unresolved V gene where checked; the cause of the rest is unknown. This sample lists 50,000 to 65,000 clones; over 75% were detected once. The leading ten clones occupy roughly 2.1% of the sample. The germline V gene (reference sequence) sets CDR1 to PRHDT and CDR2 to FYEKMQ. The V end loses 3 bases and the J end loses 2 bases, and a stretch of 16 bases separates them. The CDR3 starts with the cysteine, ends with the phenylalanine, and has 16 residues. Kept here is only the CDR3 DNA, which spans 48 bases and is read in frame from base 1. Details on this clone: Its recognized antigen is unknown. No much larger clonotype is one base removed from it; base qualities were not supplied.

The chain employs TRBV13 and TRBJ2-5, with TRBD1 as a weak D call on 6 bases. The sample was peripheral blood, taken in the first trimester of pregnancy. The TCR comes from a female donor in good health, enrolled as a control in a pregnancy study. The CDR3 corresponds to CASSFYPRTDQETQYF. DNA sequence: TGTGCCAGCAGCTTTTACCCTCGGACAGATCAAGAGACCCAGTACTTC.